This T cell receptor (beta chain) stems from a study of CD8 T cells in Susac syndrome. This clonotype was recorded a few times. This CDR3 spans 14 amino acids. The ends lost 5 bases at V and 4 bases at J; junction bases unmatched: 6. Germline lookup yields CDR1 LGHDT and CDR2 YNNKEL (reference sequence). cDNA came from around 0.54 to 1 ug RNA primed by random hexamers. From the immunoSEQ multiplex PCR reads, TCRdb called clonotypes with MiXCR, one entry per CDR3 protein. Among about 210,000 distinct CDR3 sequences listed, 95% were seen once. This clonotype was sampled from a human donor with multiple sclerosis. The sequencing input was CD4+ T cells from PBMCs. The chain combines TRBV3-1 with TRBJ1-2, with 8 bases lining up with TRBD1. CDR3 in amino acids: CASSLRQGIYGYTF. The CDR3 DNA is TGTGCCAGCAGCTTACGACAGGGGATCTATGGCTACACCTTC.